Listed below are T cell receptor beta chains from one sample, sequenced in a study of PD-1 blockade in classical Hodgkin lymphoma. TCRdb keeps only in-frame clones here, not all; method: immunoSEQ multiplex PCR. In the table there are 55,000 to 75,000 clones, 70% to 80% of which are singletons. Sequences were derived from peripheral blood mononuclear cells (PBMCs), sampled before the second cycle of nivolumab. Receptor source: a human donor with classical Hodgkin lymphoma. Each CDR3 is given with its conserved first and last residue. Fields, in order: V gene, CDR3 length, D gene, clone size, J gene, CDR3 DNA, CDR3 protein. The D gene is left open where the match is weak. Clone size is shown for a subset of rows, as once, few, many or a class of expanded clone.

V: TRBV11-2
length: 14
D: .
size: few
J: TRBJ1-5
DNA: TGTGCCAGCAGCCCGGTAAATAGCAATCAGCCCCAGCATTTT
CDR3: CASSPVNSNQPQHF

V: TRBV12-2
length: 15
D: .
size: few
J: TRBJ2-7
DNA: TGTGCAAGTCGCTTGAGTAACAGGGAAGGTCACGAGCAGTACTTC
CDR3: CASRLSNREGHEQYF

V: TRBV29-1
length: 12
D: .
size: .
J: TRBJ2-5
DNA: TGCAGCGCCCTACACGATCTAGAGACCCAGTACTTC
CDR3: CSALHDLETQYF

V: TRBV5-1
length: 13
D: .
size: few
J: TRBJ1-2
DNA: TGCGCCAGCAGCTTGGGACAGCCTTCCGGCTACACCTTC
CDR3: CASSLGQPSGYTF

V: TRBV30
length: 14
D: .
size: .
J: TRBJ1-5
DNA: TGTGCCTGGAGTTGGGGCACTAGCAATCAGCCCCAGCATTTT
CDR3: CAWSWGTSNQPQHF

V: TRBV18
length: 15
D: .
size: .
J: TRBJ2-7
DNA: TGTGCCAGCTCAGTACAGTCTGGAAGTTTCGCCGAGCAGTACTTC
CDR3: CASSVQSGSFAEQYF

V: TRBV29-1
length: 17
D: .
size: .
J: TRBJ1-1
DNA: TGCAGCGTTGGGGGGCGGGGGAGGACGGCGATGAACACTGAAGCTTTCTTT
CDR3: CSVGGRGRTAMNTEAFF

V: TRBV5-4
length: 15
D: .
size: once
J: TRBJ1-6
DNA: TGTGCCAGCAGCTTGCCGGGGCAGGAGAATTCACCCCTCCACTTT
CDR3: CASSLPGQENSPLHF

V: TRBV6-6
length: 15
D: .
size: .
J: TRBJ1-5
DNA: TGTGCCAGCAGCATCGGAGGGGGAGGCAATCAGCCCCAGCATTTT
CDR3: CASSIGGGGNQPQHF

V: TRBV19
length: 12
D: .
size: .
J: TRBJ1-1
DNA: TGTGCCAGTAGTATTACCGGGACTAAAGCTTTCTTT
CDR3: CASSITGTKAFF

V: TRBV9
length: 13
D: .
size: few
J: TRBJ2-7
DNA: TGTGCCAGCAGCCGCGGCTTCTCCTACGAGCAGTACTTC
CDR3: CASSRGFSYEQYF

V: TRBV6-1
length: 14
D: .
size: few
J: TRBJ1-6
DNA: TGTGCCAGCAGTTATACAGGCGGGAATTCACCCCTCCACTTT
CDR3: CASSYTGGNSPLHF

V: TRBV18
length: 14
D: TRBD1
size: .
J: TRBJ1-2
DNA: TGTGCCAGCTCACCGGGACAGGACCTGCATGGCTACACCTTC
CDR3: CASSPGQDLHGYTF

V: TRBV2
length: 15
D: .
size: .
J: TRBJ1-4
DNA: TGTGCCAGCAGTTCGGGGCGGGTCTCTAATGAAAAACTGTTTTTT
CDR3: CASSSGRVSNEKLFF

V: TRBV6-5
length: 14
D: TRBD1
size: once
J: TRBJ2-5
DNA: TGTGCCAGCAGTTACCGGACAGGGGGCGAGACCCAGTACTTC
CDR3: CASSYRTGGETQYF

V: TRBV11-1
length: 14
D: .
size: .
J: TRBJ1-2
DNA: TGTGCCAGCAGCTTATCTCAGGGGAACTATGGCTACACCTTC
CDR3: CASSLSQGNYGYTF

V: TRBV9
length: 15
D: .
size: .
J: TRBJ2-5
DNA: TGTGCCAGCAGCGTAGCAGGGGGGTTAGAAGAGACCCAGTACTTC
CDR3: CASSVAGGLEETQYF

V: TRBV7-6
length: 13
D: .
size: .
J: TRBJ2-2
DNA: TGTGCCAGCAGCTGGACAGAGACCGGGGAGCTGTTTTTT
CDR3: CASSWTETGELFF

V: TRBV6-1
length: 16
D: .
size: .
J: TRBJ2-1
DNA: TGTGCCAGCAGTGTCTTAGGAGGACTAAGCGCCAATGAGCAGTTCTTC
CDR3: CASSVLGGLSANEQFF

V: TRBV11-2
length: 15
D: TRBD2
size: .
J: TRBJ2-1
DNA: TGTGCCAGCAGATCTACCCTAGCGGTCGAAAATGAGCAGTTCTTC
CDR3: CASRSTLAVENEQFF

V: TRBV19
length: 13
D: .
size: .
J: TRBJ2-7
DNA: TGTGCCAGTAGCGCCGGGCCCCCAGGTGGGCAGTACTTC
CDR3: CASSAGPPGGQYF

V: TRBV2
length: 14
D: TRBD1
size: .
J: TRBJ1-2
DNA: TGTGCCAGCAGCAGAGACAGGGAGGTTGATGGCTACACCTTC
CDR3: CASSRDREVDGYTF

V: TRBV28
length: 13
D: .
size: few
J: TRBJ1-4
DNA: TGTGCCAGCAGTTGGATGACTAATGAAAAACTGTTTTTT
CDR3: CASSWMTNEKLFF

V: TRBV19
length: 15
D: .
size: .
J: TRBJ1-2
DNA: TGTGCCAGTAGTTCCGTGGCGGGTCCTATGGCGGGCTACACCTTC
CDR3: CASSSVAGPMAGYTF

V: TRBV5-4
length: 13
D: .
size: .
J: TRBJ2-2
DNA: TGTGCCAGCAGCTTACTAGACACCGGGGAGCTGTTTTTT
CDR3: CASSLLDTGELFF

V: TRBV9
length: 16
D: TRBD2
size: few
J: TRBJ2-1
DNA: TGTGCCAGCAGCGTAGCGGCGGGAGGGGGCCACAATGAGCAGTTCTTC
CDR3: CASSVAAGGGHNEQFF

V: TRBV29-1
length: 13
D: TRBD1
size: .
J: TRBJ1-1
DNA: TGCAGCGTTCGGACAGGGCCGGGAACTGAAGCTTTCTTT
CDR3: CSVRTGPGTEAFF

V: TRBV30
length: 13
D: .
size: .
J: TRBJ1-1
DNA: TGTGCCTGGAGGGGTCGGGTGAACACTGAAGCTTTCTTT
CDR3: CAWRGRVNTEAFF

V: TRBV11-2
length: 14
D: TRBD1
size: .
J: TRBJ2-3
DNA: TGTGCCAGCAGCTTAGAACAGGGGGCAGATACGCAGTATTTT
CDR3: CASSLEQGADTQYF

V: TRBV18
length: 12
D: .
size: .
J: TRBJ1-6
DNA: TGTGCCAGCTCCTTTTATAATTCACCCCTCCACTTT
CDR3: CASSFYNSPLHF

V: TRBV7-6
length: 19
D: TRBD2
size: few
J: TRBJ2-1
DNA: TGTGCCAGCAGCCAAGGTTGGAGCGGGGGGGCCTCATCTTCCAATGAGCAGTTCTTC
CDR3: CASSQGWSGGASSSNEQFF

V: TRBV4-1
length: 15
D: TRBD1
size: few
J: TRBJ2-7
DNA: TGCGCCAGCAGCCAAGGGACAGGGTGGTCCTACGAGCAGTACTTC
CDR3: CASSQGTGWSYEQYF

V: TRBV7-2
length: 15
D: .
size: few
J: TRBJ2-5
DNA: TGTGCCAGCAGCTTAGTTGTCATATTTCAAGAGACCCAGTACTTC
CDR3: CASSLVVIFQETQYF

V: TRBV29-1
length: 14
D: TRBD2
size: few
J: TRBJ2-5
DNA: TGCAGCGTTGATCCCGGACTAGCGTCGAAGACCCAGTACTTC
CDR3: CSVDPGLASKTQYF

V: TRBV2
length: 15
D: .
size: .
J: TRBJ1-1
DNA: TGTGCCAGCAAGGGTGTCTCAGGACCCAACACTGAAGCTTTCTTT
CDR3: CASKGVSGPNTEAFF

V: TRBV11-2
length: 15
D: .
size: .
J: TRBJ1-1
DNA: TGTGCCAGCAGCTTAGTGGGGGACACGAACACTGAAGCTTTCTTT
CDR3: CASSLVGDTNTEAFF

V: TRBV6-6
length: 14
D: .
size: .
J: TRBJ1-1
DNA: TGTGCCAGCAGTTACGGGGGGCTCGGTACTGAAGCTTTCTTT
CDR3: CASSYGGLGTEAFF

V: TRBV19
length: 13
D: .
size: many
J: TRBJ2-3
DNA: TGTGCCAGTAGTAACAGGCGGACAGATACGCAGTATTTT
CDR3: CASSNRRTDTQYF

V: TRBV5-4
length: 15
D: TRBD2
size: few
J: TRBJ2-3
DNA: TGTGCCAGCAGCTTGGTTAGCGGGAGCACAGATACGCAGTATTTT
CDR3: CASSLVSGSTDTQYF

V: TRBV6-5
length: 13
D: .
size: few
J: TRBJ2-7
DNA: TGTGCCAGCAGTTCCCGTCTGGCCCACGAGCAGTACTTC
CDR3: CASSSRLAHEQYF

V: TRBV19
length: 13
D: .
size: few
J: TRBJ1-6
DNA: TGTGCCAGTAGTATCGCGGATAATTCACCCCTCCACTTT
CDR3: CASSIADNSPLHF

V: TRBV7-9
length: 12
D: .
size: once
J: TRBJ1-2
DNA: TGTGCCAGCGGCGGGGGCGCTTATGGCTACACCTTC
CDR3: CASGGGAYGYTF

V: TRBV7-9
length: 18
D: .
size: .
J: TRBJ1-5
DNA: TGTGCCACACATCCTTTGGCCCAGTCGATAGGGGTGGATCAGCCCCAGCATTTT
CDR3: CATHPLAQSIGVDQPQHF

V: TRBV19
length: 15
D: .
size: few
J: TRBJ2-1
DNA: TGTGCCAGTAGTTCGGGACTTTCACCATGGGATGAGCAGTTCTTC
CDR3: CASSSGLSPWDEQFF

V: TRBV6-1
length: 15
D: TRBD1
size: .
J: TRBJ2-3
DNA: TGTGCCAGCAGAGGACAGGGGGTGGGCACAGATACGCAGTATTTT
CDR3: CASRGQGVGTDTQYF

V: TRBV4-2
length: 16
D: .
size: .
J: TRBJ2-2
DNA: TGTGCCAGCAGCCAAGATCGTGGGTATCTGTCCGGGGAGCTGTTTTTT
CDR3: CASSQDRGYLSGELFF

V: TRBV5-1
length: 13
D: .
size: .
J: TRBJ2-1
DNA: TGCGCCAGCAGCTTGAAAGGTGGAGATGAGCAGTTCTTC
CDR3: CASSLKGGDEQFF

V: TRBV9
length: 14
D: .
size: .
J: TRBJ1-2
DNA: TGTGCCAGCAGCGTAGATCAGGGGAACTATGGCTACACCTTC
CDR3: CASSVDQGNYGYTF

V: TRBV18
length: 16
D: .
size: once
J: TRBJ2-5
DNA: TGTGCCAGCTCACCACCGAAAGGGGATAAAGGAAAGACCCAGTACTTC
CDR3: CASSPPKGDKGKTQYF

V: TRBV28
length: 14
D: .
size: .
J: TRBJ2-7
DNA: TGTGCCAGCAGTTTTTATCGGGGCTCCTACGAGCAGTACTTC
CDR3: CASSFYRGSYEQYF